This T cell receptor (beta chain) emerged from a study of vaccination and CD4 T cells after COVID-19. The overall study: Sampling after COVID took place at a median of 101 days (range 35 to 161) following diagnosis.

Sequencing of the DNA from cultured CD4+ T cells was carried out with the Oncomine TCR Beta short-read assay. TCRdb re-called the PCR reads with MiXCR, one entry per CDR3 protein. The sample records 8,500 to 13,000 distinct CDR3 sequences, 25% to 40% being singletons. As to treatment: roughly 10-day PBMC culture with coronavirus spike peptide pools or control peptides (ViraFEST assay). In the ViraFEST assay, peptide-pool expansion preceded TCR sequencing of expanded clonotypes. This clonotype was detected a few times. Its antigen is undetermined. Overall study findings and caveats: It was observed that, in convalescent patients, a median about 83% of reactive clones arose only post-vaccination. Spike mono-reactivity applied to 304 of 307 vaccine-specific clones detected in convalescent patients.

Germline V CDR1 and CDR2: MGHDK, SYGVNS. With 4 bases removed from V and 2 bases from J, the gap between germline ends came to 17 bases. CDR3 length: 16 amino acids. This chain links TRBV25-1 with TRBJ1-2; D remains ambiguous. The sequence was collected from a human donor who had recovered from COVID-19. Sequencing was done on a sample of CD4+ T cells from blood, cultured in vitro. This chain's CDR3 is CASSGFLGSQNYGYTF. CDR3 DNA: TGTGCCAGCAGTGGCTTCTTAGGCAGTCAAAACTATGGCTACACCTTC.